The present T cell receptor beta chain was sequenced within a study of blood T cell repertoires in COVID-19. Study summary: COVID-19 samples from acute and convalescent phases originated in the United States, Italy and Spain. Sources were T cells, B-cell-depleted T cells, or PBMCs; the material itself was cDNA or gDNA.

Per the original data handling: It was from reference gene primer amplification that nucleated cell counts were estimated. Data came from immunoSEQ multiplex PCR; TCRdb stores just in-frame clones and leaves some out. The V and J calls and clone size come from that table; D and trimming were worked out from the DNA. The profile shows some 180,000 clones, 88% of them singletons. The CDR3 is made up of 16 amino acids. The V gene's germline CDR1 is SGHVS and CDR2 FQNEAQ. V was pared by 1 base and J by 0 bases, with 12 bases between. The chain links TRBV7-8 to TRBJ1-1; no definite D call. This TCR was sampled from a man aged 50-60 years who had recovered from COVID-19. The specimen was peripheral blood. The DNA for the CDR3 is TGTGCCAGCAGCTTAGTGGTCAGAAAAATGAACACTGAAGCTTTCTTT. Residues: CASSLVVRKMNTEAFF.